This T cell receptor beta chain appears in the sequencing data of a study of blood T cell repertoires in COVID-19. Study-wide background: The samples span acute and convalescent COVID-19 from the United States, Italy and Spain. Sample material is recorded as cDNA or gDNA derived from T cells, B-cell-depleted T cells, or PBMCs.

Enrolled through a virtual design, the participants were between roughly 18 and 89 years of age and came from about two dozen US areas. V was pared by 3 bases and J by 6 bases, with 5 bases between. Germline CDR1 is SGDLS and CDR2 is YYNGEE. The length of the CDR3 is 11 residues. Under the authors' procedure: Estimates of nucleated cell counts were drawn from the amplification of reference gene primers. Produced via immunoSEQ multiplex PCR; TCRdb's table is partial and in-frame only. V and J calls and clone size come straight from that table; D and trimming were deduced from the DNA. The table lists roughly 200,000 clones, approximately 86% of them singletons.

This rearrangement joins TRBV9 to TRBJ2-3; D gene ambiguous. The receptor was isolated from a woman in her forties with acute COVID-19. Sequencing was done on a sample of PBMCs or T cells enriched from blood (not recorded which). This CDR3 is CASSAKDTQYF. In DNA form, the CDR3 reads TGTGCCAGCAGCGCTAAGGATACGCAGTATTTT.